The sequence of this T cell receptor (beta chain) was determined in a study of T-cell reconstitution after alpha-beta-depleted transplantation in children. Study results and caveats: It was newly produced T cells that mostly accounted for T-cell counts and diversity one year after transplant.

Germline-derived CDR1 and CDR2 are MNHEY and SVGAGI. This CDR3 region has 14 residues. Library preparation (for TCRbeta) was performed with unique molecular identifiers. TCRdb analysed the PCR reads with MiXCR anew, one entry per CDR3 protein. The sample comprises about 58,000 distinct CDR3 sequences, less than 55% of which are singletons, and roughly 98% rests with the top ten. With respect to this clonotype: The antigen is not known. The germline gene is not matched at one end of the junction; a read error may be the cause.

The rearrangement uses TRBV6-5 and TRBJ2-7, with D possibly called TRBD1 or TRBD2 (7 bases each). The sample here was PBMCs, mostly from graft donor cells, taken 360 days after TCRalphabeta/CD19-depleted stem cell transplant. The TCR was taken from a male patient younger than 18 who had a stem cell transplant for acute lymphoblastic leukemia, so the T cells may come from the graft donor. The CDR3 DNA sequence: TGTGCCAGCAGTAACTCAGGGGGGGCCTACGAGCAGTACTTC. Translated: CASSNSGGAYEQYF.